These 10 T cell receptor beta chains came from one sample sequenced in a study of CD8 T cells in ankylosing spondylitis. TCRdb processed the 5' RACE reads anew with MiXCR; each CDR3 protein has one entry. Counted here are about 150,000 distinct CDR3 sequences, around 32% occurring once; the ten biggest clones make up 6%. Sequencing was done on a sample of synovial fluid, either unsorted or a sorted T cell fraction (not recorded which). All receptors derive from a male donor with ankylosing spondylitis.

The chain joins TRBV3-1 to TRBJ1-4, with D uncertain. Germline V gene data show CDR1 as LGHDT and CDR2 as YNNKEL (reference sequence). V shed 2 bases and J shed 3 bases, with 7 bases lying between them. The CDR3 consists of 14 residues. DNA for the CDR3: TGTGCCAGCAGCCAATTCAGGCCTAATGAAAAACTGTTTTTT. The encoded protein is CASSQFRPNEKLFF.

The CDR3 DNA sequence: TGTGCCAGCAGCTTATCACGGACAGTCACAGATACGCAGTATTTT. Its protein is CASSLSRTVTDTQYF. This sequence joins TRBV7-9 and TRBJ2-3; possibly TRBD1 for D (6 bases). The germline V and J ends were trimmed by 2 bases and 2 bases, with 11 bases remaining between them. Germline-derived CDR1 and CDR2 are SEHNR and FQNEAQ (reference sequence). This CDR3 region has 15 residues.

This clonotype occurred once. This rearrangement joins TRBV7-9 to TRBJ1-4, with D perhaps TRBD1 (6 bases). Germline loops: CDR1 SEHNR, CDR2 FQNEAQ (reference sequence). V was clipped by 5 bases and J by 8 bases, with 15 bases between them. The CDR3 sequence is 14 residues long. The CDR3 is CASSAQGLKEKLFF. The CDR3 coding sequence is TGTGCCAGCAGCGCACAGGGTTTGAAGGAAAAACTGTTTTTT.

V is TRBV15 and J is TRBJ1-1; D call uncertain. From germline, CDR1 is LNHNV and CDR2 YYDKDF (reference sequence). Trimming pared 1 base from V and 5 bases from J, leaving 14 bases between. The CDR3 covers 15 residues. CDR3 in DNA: TGTGCCACCAGCAGAGGGACCTTCCCGGCGACTGAAGCTTTCTTT. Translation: CATSRGTFPATEAFF.

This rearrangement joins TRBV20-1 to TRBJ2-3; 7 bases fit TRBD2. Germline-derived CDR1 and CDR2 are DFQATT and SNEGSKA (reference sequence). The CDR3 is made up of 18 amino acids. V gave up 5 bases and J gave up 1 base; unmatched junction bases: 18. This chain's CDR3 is CSARRDYSAPRGTDTQYF. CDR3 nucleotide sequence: TGCAGTGCTCGGCGGGACTACTCAGCCCCGAGGGGCACAGATACGCAGTATTTT.

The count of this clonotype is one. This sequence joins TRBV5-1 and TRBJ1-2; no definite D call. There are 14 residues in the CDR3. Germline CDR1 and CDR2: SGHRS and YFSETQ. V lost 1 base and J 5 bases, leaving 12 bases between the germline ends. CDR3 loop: CASSLSTMGYGYTF. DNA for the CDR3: TGCGCCAGCAGCTTGTCGACCATGGGGTATGGCTACACCTTC.

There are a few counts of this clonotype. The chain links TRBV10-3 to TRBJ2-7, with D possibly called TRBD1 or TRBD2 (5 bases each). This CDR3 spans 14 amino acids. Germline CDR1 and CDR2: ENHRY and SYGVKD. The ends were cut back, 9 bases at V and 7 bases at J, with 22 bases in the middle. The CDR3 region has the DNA TGTGCCATTAGGCAAGGTAGGGGAGTGGAAGAGCAGTACTTC. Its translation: CAIRQGRGVEEQYF.

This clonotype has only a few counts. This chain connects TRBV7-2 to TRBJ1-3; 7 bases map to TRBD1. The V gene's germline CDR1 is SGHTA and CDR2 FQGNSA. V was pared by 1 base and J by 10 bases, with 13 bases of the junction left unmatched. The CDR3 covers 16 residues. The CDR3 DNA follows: TGTGCCAGCAGCTTAGGGACAGGCACCTTCGGGGGGACCATATATTTT. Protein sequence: CASSLGTGTFGGTIYF.

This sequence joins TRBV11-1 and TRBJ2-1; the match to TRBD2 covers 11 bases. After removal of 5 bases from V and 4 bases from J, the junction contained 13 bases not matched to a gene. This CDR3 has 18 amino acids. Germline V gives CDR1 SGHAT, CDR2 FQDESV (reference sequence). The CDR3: CASSVVGTSGALYNEQFF. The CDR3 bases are TGTGCCAGCAGCGTCGTCGGGACTAGCGGTGCCCTTTACAATGAGCAGTTCTTC.

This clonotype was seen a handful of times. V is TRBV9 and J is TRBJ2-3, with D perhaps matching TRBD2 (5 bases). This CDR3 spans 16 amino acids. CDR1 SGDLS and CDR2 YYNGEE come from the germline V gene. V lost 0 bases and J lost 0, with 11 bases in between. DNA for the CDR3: TGTGCCAGCAGCGTAGGGACTGGAAAAAGCACAGATACGCAGTATTTT. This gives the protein CASSVGTGKSTDTQYF.